A few counts support the clone carrying this T cell receptor (beta chain). Its antigen is not known. This CDR3 region has 15 residues. V lost 5 bases and J lost 1; bases outside the gene matches: 3. Germline-derived CDR1 and CDR2 are SQVTM and ANQGSEA. These data come from a study of CD8 T cells in ankylosing spondylitis. As the method for making TCR beta libraries, quantitative 5'-RACE with molecular barcodes was used. MiXCR was run by TCRdb on the 5' RACE reads, yielding one entry per CDR3 protein. The data contain about 360,000 distinct CDR3 sequences, around 20% of them singletons. Points from the study as a whole: Characteristic, it appeared, of ankylosing spondylitis blood was a TCR beta motif of several highly homologous variants. Reactive arthritis synovial fluid and blood previously showed some of these motif variants. Matched ankylosing spondylitis synovial fluid reportedly showed significant enrichment of disease-linked clones.

This clonotype was sampled from a male donor with ankylosing spondylitis or in good health (not recorded which). Sequencing input: blood, either unsorted or a sorted T cell fraction (not recorded which). The chain is built from TRBV29-1 and TRBJ2-3; 13 positions match TRBD2. The chain's CDR3 is CSVPGTSGGTDTQYF. In DNA, the CDR3 is TGCAGCGTTCCGGGGACTAGCGGGGGCACAGATACGCAGTATTTT.